These 28 T cell receptor beta chains share one sample of origin, sequenced in a study of blood T cell repertoires in COVID-19. Profiled with immunoSEQ multiplex PCR; TCRdb holds only in-frame clones, not every one. Of about 160,000 clones listed, around 75% were seen once; the top ten hold 11% to 15%. The sequencing sample was made of peripheral blood. The receptors here all came from a woman older than 75 with acute or convalescent COVID-19.

The chain uses TRBV19 and TRBJ2-3; 10 bases align to TRBD2. This CDR3 spans 16 amino acids. The germline V gene has CDR1 LNHDA and CDR2 SQIVND (reference sequence). V lost 3 bases, J lost 5 bases, and 8 bases stayed unmatched. CDR3 sequence: CASSIVLAGAGDTQYF. The CDR3, as DNA: TGTGCCAGTAGTATCGTCCTAGCGGGAGCGGGAGATACGCAGTATTTT.

This clone was seen just once. This chain uses TRBV4-1 with TRBJ2-4; maybe TRBD2 (6 bases). V was cut by 0 bases and J by 3 bases, with 12 bases left in between. The CDR3 is 16 residues long. The germline V gene has CDR1 MGHRA and CDR2 YSYEKL. CDR3 region: CASSQDFGGGKNIQYF. The DNA of the CDR3 is TGCGCCAGCAGCCAAGATTTCGGGGGAGGCAAAAACATTCAGTACTTC.

The chain combines TRBV15 with TRBJ2-2; a weak D match, TRBD1 (6 bases). Germline CDR1 reads LNHNV; CDR2 reads YYDKDF (reference sequence). This CDR3 has 16 residues. V shed 3 bases and J shed 0 bases, with 11 bases lying between them. The chain's CDR3 is CATSRAGTSNTGELFF. CDR3 DNA sequence: TGTGCCACCAGCAGGGCCGGGACATCGAACACCGGGGAGCTGTTTTTT.

This clone was seen a handful of times. The chain links TRBV2 to TRBJ1-4; 9 nucleotides line up with TRBD1. In germline, CDR1 is SNHLY, CDR2 FYNNEI. This CDR3 region has 15 residues. The V gene end was trimmed by 6 bases and the J gene end by 0 bases; junction bases not matched to a gene: 2. As DNA, the CDR3 is TGTGCCAGCAGCCGGGACAGGGCAACTAATGAAAAACTGTTTTTT. The encoded protein is CASSRDRATNEKLFF.

V usage is TRBV21-1 and J usage is TRBJ2-4; the table's D call of TRBD1 was not tested on the DNA. TRBV21-1 is a pseudogene segment. This CDR3 is 17 amino acids long. The CDR3 sequence: CASSKSAQGGSKNIQYF. The CDR3, as DNA: TGTGCCAGCAGCAAATCCGCTCAGGGGGGCTCCAAAAACATTCAGTACTTC.

The rearrangement joins TRBV7-8 to TRBJ1-3, with a weak D call TRBD1 (6 bases). This CDR3 comprises 15 residues. V was shortened by 4 bases and J by 2 bases, with 12 bases between the two germline ends. Germline CDR1 is SGHVS and CDR2 is FQNEAQ. CDR3 bases: TGTGCCAGCAGCTCTATTACAGGGCCTGGAAACACCATATATTTT. Its protein is CASSSITGPGNTIYF.

V usage is TRBV29-1 and J usage is TRBJ1-1; D gene ambiguous. Germline V gene data show CDR1 as SQVTM and CDR2 as ANQGSEA. The CDR3 runs to 10 residues. Trimming cost V 4 bases and J 10 bases, with 10 bases left between them. CDR3 amino acids: CSVAENRAFF. The CDR3 DNA reads as TGCAGCGTTGCTGAGAATAGAGCTTTCTTT.

The rearrangement uses TRBV6-6 and TRBJ2-1; D is possibly TRBD2 (5 bases). Per the germline V gene, CDR1 is MNHNY and CDR2 is SVGAGI (reference sequence). V lost 2 bases, J lost 7 bases, and 9 bases lay in between. The CDR3 length is 13 residues. The CDR3 nucleotides are TGTGCCAGCAGTTACGGACCGGGAAATGAGCAGTTCTTC. This sequence encodes CASSYGPGNEQFF.

This chain links TRBV19 with TRBJ2-7; D possibly corresponds to TRBD2 (6 bases). Per the germline V gene, CDR1 is LNHDA and CDR2 is SQIVND (reference sequence). The CDR3 length is 13 residues. The ends were cut back, 8 bases at V and 3 bases at J, with 14 bases in the middle. The CDR3 DNA sequence: TGTGCCAGTGGGTCTAGCGTGGGCTACGAGCAGTACTTC. Protein: CASGSSVGYEQYF. The variable domain in full, with the rest retrieved from reference TRBV19 and TRBJ2-7, is DGGITQSPKYLFRKEGQNVTLSCEQNLNHDAMYWYRQDPGQGLRLIYYSQIVNDFQKGDIAEGYSVSREKKESFPLTVTSAQKNPTAFYLCASGSSVGYEQYFGPGTRLTVT.

CDR3 loop: CASRKGLAGGYNEQFF. DNA of the CDR3: TGTGCCAGCAGAAAAGGACTAGCGGGAGGTTACAATGAGCAGTTCTTC. This chain uses TRBV28 with TRBJ2-1, with TRBD2 matching over 14 bases. The V segment lost 6 bases and the J segment 4 bases; nucleotides outside the gene matches: 5. In germline, CDR1 is MDHEN, CDR2 SYDVKM. The CDR3 loop spans 16 amino acids.

The chain uses TRBV4-2 and TRBJ2-5; 9 bases map to TRBD2. The V segment lost 0 bases and the J segment 1 base; nucleotides outside the gene matches: 3. The CDR3 sequence is 16 residues long. Germline V lookup: CDR1 LGHNA, CDR2 YNFKEQ. CDR3 sequence reads: CASSQDLAGVQETQYF. As DNA, the CDR3 is TGTGCCAGCAGCCAAGATTTAGCGGGAGTCCAAGAGACCCAGTACTTC.

This clone was found a few times. The rearrangement links TRBV5-1 to TRBJ1-2, with 8 positions matching TRBD1. This CDR3 is 15 amino acids long. Germline CDR1 reads SGHRS; CDR2 reads YFSETQ. Trimming cost V 4 bases and J 4 bases; bases outside gene matches: 9. CDR3 amino acids: CASSPDRGGRYGYTF. CDR3 nucleotides: TGCGCCAGCAGCCCCGACAGGGGAGGACGCTATGGCTACACCTTC.

This chain joins TRBV28 and TRBJ1-2, with 8 positions matching TRBD1. This CDR3 has 14 amino acids. Losses at the gene ends were 8 bases for V and 5 bases for J; bases not matched to a gene: 10. Per the germline V gene, CDR1 is MDHEN and CDR2 is SYDVKM. The CDR3 nucleotides are TGTGCCAGCTCTAGAACGACAGGGGTATATGGCTACACCTTC. Translated: CASSRTTGVYGYTF.

This chain joins TRBV19 and TRBJ1-5; TRBD1 might be the D (5 bases). This CDR3 region has 15 residues. CDR1 is LNHDA, CDR2 SQIVND, per germline (reference sequence). The germline V and J ends were trimmed by 5 bases and 11 bases, with 22 bases remaining between them. This CDR3 reads CASSHSGGTRVAQHF. As DNA, the CDR3 is TGTGCCAGTAGTCACAGTGGGGGGACTAGAGTGGCCCAGCATTTT.

This clone was seen just once. The V gene is TRBV7-2, the J gene TRBJ2-6, with TRBD1 matching 11 bases. The length of the CDR3 is 16 residues. Germline-derived CDR1 and CDR2 are SGHTA and FQGNSA. Trimming took 4 bases from V and 12 from J; bases not matched to a gene: 11. DNA for the CDR3: TGTGCCAGCAGCTCCGGCCGGACAGGGGGCGCTTCCGTCCTGACTTTC. Encoded protein: CASSSGRTGGASVLTF.

The gene calls are TRBV28 and TRBJ1-3; D ambiguous. V dropped 1 base and J dropped 4 bases, with 11 bases sitting between them. The CDR3 loop spans 15 amino acids. Germline CDR1 is MDHEN and CDR2 is SYDVKM. CDR3 nucleotides: TGTGCCAGCAGTTTATACGGAGGGAACGGAAACACCATATATTTT. This codes for CASSLYGGNGNTIYF.

The gene calls are TRBV6-5 and TRBJ1-5; possibly TRBD1 for D (5 bases). Trimming cost V 5 bases and J 0 bases, with 11 bases left between them. Looked up from germline, CDR1 is MNHEY and CDR2 is SVGAGI. CDR3 length equals 15 residues. CDR3 bases: TGTGCCAGCAGTCAGTACGACAGTAGCAATCAGCCCCAGCATTTT. This gives the protein CASSQYDSSNQPQHF.

V usage is TRBV19 and J usage is TRBJ2-3; TRBD2 matches at 13 bases. Germline V lookup: CDR1 LNHDA, CDR2 SQIVND (reference sequence). This CDR3 has 16 amino acids. The trim removed 6 bases at V and 3 bases at J, leaving 6 bases unmatched. CDR3 amino acids: CASRKRLAGGTDTQYF. DNA of the CDR3: TGTGCCAGTAGAAAAAGACTAGCGGGAGGAACAGATACGCAGTATTTT.

The rearrangement joins TRBV5-4 to TRBJ1-2, with TRBD1 identical over 8 bases. Germline V CDR1 and CDR2: SGHNT, YYREEE (reference sequence). The CDR3 consists of 14 residues. J was trimmed by 4 bases and V by 1 base; bases with no gene match: 3. The CDR3 region is CASSLQGAVYGYTF. CDR3 sequence (DNA): TGTGCCAGCAGCTTGCAGGGGGCGGTCTATGGCTACACCTTC.

The chain joins TRBV2 to TRBJ2-1; maybe TRBD1 (6 bases). From germline, CDR1 is SNHLY and CDR2 FYNNEI. The V end was cut by 4 bases, the J end by 1 base, with 11 bases between. The CDR3 covers 15 residues. In DNA, the CDR3 is TGTGCCAGCAGTGTACAGGGACAATCCTACAATGAGCAGTTCTTC. Residues: CASSVQGQSYNEQFF.

This chain joins TRBV6-6 and TRBJ2-7, with 7 bases fitting TRBD1. The ends lost 6 bases at V and 6 bases at J; junction bases unmatched: 8. The CDR3 runs 13 residues. Germline V gives CDR1 MNHNY, CDR2 SVGAGI (reference sequence). The CDR3 DNA follows: TGTGCCAGCAGCCCAGACAGGGTCGGCGAGCAGTACTTC. As protein: CASSPDRVGEQYF.

This chain links TRBV19 with TRBJ1-3; tentatively, D is TRBD1 (6 bases). In germline, CDR1 is LNHDA, CDR2 SQIVND (reference sequence). Trimming stripped 4 bases from V and 2 bases from J, with 15 bases between. This CDR3 spans 16 amino acids. CDR3 loop: CASSTQTGFPGNTIYF. Written as DNA, the CDR3 is TGTGCCAGTAGTACCCAAACAGGGTTCCCTGGAAACACCATATATTTT.

The chain uses TRBV19 and TRBJ1-5, with TRBD1 matching over 8 bases. The CDR3 runs 14 residues. J gave up 5 bases and V 4 bases, and 4 bases lay outside the gene matches. The germline V gene encodes CDR1 LNHDA and CDR2 SQIVND (reference sequence). CDR3 region: CASSTGQAYQPQHF. Here the CDR3 DNA reads TGTGCCAGTAGTACGGGACAGGCGTATCAGCCCCAGCATTTT. Variable domain in full (rest from reference TRBV19 and TRBJ1-5): DGGITQSPKYLFRKEGQNVTLSCEQNLNHDAMYWYRQDPGQGLRLIYYSQIVNDFQKGDIAEGYSVSREKKESFPLTVTSAQKNPTAFYLCASSTGQAYQPQHFGDGTRLSIL.

This clone was seen a single time. The CDR3 region has the DNA TGCGCCAGTAACTCAGGGGGTTCCTACGAGCAGTACTTC. Amino acid sequence: CASNSGGSYEQYF. The chain couples TRBV5-1 to TRBJ2-7; TRBD1 aligns across 7 bases. V shed 8 bases, J shed 1 base, and the junction held 6 bases outside the gene matches. CDR3 length: 13 amino acids. Germline V lookup: CDR1 SGHRS, CDR2 YFSETQ.

This clone was detected only once. The J gene is TRBJ2-7, the V gene TRBV6-5; 7 nucleotides match TRBD1. The length of the CDR3 is 13 residues. Germline CDR1 and CDR2: MNHEY and SVGAGI. Trimming removed 6 bases from V and 3 bases from J; junction bases left unmatched: 5. The CDR3 spells CASRSGQNYEQYF. In nucleotides, the CDR3 is TGTGCCAGCAGATCGGGACAGAACTACGAGCAGTACTTC.

The V and J genes are TRBV18 and TRBJ2-1, with 9 bases identical to TRBD1. J gave up 9 bases and V 2 bases, and 20 bases lay outside the gene matches. The CDR3 is made up of 19 amino acids. CDR1 and CDR2 from the germline V gene are KGHSH and LQKENI. The CDR3 DNA reads as TGTGCCAGCTCACCAACCCTATTAGCCCTAACGGGACAGGGACCTGAGCAGTTCTTC. Translating gives CASSPTLLALTGQGPEQFF.

The chain uses TRBV11-2 and TRBJ2-2, with 9 bases fitting TRBD2. Germline lookup yields CDR1 SGHAT and CDR2 FQNNGV. V was clipped by 5 bases and J by 1 base; unmatched bases: 5. This CDR3 is built from 16 residues. The CDR3 nucleotides are TGTGCCAGCAGCACTTATAGCGGGGGGAACACCGGGGAGCTGTTTTTT. Protein sequence: CASSTYSGGNTGELFF.

The chain has TRBV30 and TRBJ1-2; D is ambiguous. Deletions cut 4 bases from V and 4 bases from J, with 19 bases between. The CDR3 covers 15 residues. The germline gives CDR1 GTSNPN, CDR2 SVGIG (reference sequence). In DNA, the CDR3 is TGTGCCTGGACGCTGCAGGAGGTAGTTGGCTATGGCTACACCTTC. This sequence encodes CAWTLQEVVGYGYTF.